The present TCR beta chain was sequenced within a study of T cell repertoires in cytomegalovirus infection. Across the whole study: CMV infection together with matching HLA type was indicated by public TCR beta signatures.

TCRdb redid the calling of the reads with MiXCR, one entry per CDR3 protein. In the table there are roughly 860,000 distinct CDR3 sequences, about 30% of which are singletons. Germline CDR1 reads MNHNS; CDR2 reads SASEGT. Between the trimmed V and J ends, which lost 5 bases and 2 bases, there was a span of 10 bases. The CDR3 is 13 residues long. This clonotype was observed a handful of times. Its antigen is as yet unknown. The chain carries TRBV6-1 and TRBJ2-7; D is possibly TRBD1 (5 bases). This receptor was obtained from a human donor in good health (CMV status not recorded). Some clones in this sample may be carry-over from other donors' samples. Sample: cultured CD8+ T cells from PBMCs, taken from culture after CMV antigen stimulation. The CDR3 nucleotides are TGTGCCAGCAGTACGACAGCCGCCTACGAGCAGTACTTC. It is translated as CASSTTAAYEQYF.